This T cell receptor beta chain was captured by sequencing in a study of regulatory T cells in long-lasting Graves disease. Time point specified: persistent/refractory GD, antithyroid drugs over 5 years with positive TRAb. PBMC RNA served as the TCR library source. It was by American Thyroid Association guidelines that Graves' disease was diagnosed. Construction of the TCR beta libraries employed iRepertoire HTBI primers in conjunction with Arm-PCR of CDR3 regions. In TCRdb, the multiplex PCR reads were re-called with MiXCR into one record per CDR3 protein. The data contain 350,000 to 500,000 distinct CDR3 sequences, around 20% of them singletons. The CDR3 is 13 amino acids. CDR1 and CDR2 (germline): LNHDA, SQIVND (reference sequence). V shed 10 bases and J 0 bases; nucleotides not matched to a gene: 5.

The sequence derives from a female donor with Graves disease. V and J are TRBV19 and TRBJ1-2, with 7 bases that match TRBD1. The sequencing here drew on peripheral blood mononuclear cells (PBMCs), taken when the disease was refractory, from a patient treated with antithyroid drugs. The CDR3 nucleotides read TGTGCCACCACTCAGGGGGCTAACTATGGCTACACCTTC. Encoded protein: CATTQGANYGYTF.